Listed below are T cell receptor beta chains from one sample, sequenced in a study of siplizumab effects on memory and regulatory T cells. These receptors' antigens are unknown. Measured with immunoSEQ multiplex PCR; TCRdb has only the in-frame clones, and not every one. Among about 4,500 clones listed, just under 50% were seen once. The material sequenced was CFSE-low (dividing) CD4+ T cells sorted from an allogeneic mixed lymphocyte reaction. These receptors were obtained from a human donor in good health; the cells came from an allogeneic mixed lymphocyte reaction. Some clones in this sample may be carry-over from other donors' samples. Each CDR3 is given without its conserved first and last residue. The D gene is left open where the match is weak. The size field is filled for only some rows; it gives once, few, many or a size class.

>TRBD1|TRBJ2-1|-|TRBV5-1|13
ASSLEDREANEQF
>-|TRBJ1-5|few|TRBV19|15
ASSIRIGGDGNQPQH
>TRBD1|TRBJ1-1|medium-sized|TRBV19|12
ASSTQGEGTEAF
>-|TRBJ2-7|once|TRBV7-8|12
ASLPFVGGYEQY
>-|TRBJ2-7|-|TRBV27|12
ASSASGLPYEQY
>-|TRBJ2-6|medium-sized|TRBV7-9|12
ASSLIPGANVLT
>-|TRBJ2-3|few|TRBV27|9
ASSSLDTQY
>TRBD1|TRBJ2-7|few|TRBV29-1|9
SVGQTYEQY
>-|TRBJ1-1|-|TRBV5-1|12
ASSLDPLQTEAF
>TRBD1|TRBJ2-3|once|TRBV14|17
ASSQDWLLGTGLTDTQY
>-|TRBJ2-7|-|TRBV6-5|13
ASSSGGALTYEQY
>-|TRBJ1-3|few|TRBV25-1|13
ASSESSFSGNTIY
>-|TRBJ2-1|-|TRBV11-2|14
ASSLEGRSTYNEQF
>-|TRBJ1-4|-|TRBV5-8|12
ASSLVGANEKLF
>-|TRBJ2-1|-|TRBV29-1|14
SVQSGVPMGANEQF
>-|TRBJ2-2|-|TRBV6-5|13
ASSPQRAVTGELF
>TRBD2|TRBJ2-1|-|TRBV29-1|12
SAKLAGGPGEQF
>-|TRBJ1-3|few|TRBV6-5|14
ASSYSKGTTGNTIY
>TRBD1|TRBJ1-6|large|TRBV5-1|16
ASRSGTGYSSYNSPLH
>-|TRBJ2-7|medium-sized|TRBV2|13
ASSEWDTISTEQY
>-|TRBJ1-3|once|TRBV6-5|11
ASKESSGNTIY
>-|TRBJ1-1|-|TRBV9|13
ASSVQGLMNTEAF
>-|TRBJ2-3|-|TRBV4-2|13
ASSQARAGPNTQY
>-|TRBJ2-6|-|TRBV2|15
ASSELGRGSGANVLT
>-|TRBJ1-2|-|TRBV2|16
ASSGGAGQLARSYGYT